The source of this TCR beta chain is a study of OX40 agonist ivuxolimab in advanced cancers. General observations from the study: Expanded clones were, on average, more numerous among CD8+ T cells than CD4+.

Measured with immunoSEQ multiplex PCR; TCRdb has only the in-frame clones, and not every one. The table records 40,000 to 65,000 clones, roughly 80% of them present only once. In the case of this clone: Its target is not known.

The length of the CDR3 is 14 residues. V was shortened by 1 base and J by 6 bases, with 12 bases between the two germline ends. CDR1 is SGHTA and CDR2 is FQGNSA in the germline V gene. The rearrangement uses TRBV7-2 and TRBJ1-2; D is unresolved. The sequence came from an adult with an advanced solid tumor such as melanoma, head and neck, liver or kidney cancer. Specimen: CD4+ or CD8+ T cells sorted from blood, collected in a trial of the OX40 agonist ivuxolimab. The CDR3 nucleotides read TGTGCCAGCAGCTTAGTGAAAGGGAGCAATGGCTACACCTTC. Residues: CASSLVKGSNGYTF.